The rows below give T cell receptor beta chains drawn from one sample of a study of T cell responses to AZD1222 COVID-19 vaccine. TCRdb's copy holds only in-frame clones and misses some; the assay was immunoSEQ multiplex PCR. The data contain 90,000 to 150,000 clones, more than 80% of them singletons. This material consisted of peripheral blood, taken on day 0 of AZD1222 vaccination. The receptors here all came from an adult in good health. CDR3s include the opening cysteine and the closing phenylalanine or tryptophan. A D gene is named only where the DNA matches it firmly. Size tells how often a clone was seen (once, few, many) or the class of an expanded clone, and some rows leave it out.

v_call	cdr3_length	d_call	j_call	clone_size	cdr3_nt	cdr3_aa
TRBV19	13	NA	TRBJ1-1	once	TGTGCCAGTACTGGGAATTGGGGCACTGAAGCTTTCTTT	CASTGNWGTEAFF
TRBV6-6	14	TRBD1	TRBJ1-5	NA	TGTGCCAGCAGGGGGACAGGGAGGTGGCAGCCCCAGCATTTT	CASRGTGRWQPQHF
TRBV5-1	15	NA	TRBJ1-2	NA	TGCGCCAGCAGCTTGGCCGGGGGAAATGGCTATGGCTACACCTTC	CASSLAGGNGYGYTF
TRBV3-1/TRBV3-2	13	NA	TRBJ1-4	NA	TGTGCCAGCAGCCAAGAGGTCCAGGAAAAACTGTTTTTT	CASSQEVQEKLFF
TRBV3-1/TRBV3-2	18	NA	TRBJ1-6	NA	TGTGCCAGCAGCATGCGATGTCCCATTTCATATCATAATTCACCCCTCCACTTT	CASSMRCPISYHNSPLHF
TRBV19	15	NA	TRBJ1-1	NA	TGTGCCAGTAGTATAGGCGACGGGCACAACACTGAAGCTTTCTTT	CASSIGDGHNTEAFF
TRBV11-2	14	TRBD2	TRBJ2-1	NA	TGTGCCAGCAGCTTGGGACTAGCGTACAATGAGCAGTTCTTC	CASSLGLAYNEQFF
TRBV6-5	15	NA	TRBJ2-7	NA	TGTGCCATCCATCCTAGGACTCTCGCTCCAGTTGGGCAGTACTTC	CAIHPRTLAPVGQYF
TRBV18	17	TRBD1	TRBJ1-1	NA	TGTGCCAGCTCACCATTTGTTGGACAGGGTATGAACACTGAAGCTTTCTTT	CASSPFVGQGMNTEAFF
TRBV30	15	NA	TRBJ2-2	NA	TGTGCCTGGAGTGCAGGGATTAAGAACACCGGGGAGCTGTTTTTT	CAWSAGIKNTGELFF
TRBV18	14	NA	TRBJ2-7	NA	TGTGCCAGCTCACCTTCTCCCATACTTTTAGAGCAGTACTTC	CASSPSPILLEQYF
TRBV9	12	NA	TRBJ2-3	once	TGTGCCAGCAGCGTGGGACTGGATACGCAGTATTTT	CASSVGLDTQYF
TRBV5-1	12	TRBD1	TRBJ1-1	NA	TGCGCCAGCAGCTTGGGACAGGGATCCGCTTTCTTT	CASSLGQGSAFF
TRBV11-2	13	NA	TRBJ2-1	NA	TGTGCCAGCAGCTCCGGGGGAATCCTTGAGCAGTTCTTC	CASSSGGILEQFF
TRBV27	14	NA	TRBJ1-1	NA	TGTGCCAGCAGTCCGAGAAGGGTGAACACTGAAGCTTTCTTT	CASSPRRVNTEAFF
TRBV9	15	NA	TRBJ1-2	NA	TGTGCCAGCAGCGTAGCTAGGTTAGCTAACTATGGCTACACCTTC	CASSVARLANYGYTF
TRBV15	19	NA	TRBJ1-2	NA	TGTGCCACCAGCAGAGATTGGGCCGGGGGAGGACACACTAACTATGGCTACACCTTC	CATSRDWAGGGHTNYGYTF
TRBV9	15	NA	TRBJ2-3	NA	TGTGCCAGCAGCGGGGGCGGCCGTCGCACAGATACGCAGTATTTT	CASSGGGRRTDTQYF